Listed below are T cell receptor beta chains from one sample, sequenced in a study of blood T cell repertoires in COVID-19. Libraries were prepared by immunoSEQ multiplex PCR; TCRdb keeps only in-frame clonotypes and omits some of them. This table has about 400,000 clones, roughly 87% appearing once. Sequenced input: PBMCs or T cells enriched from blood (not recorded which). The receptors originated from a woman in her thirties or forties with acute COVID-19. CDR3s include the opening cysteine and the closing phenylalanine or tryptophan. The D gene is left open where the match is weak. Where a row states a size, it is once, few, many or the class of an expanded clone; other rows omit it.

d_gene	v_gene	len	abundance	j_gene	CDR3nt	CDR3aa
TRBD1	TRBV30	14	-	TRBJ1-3	TGTGCCTGGACTAAGGGACAGGGAGTAAACACCATATATTTT	CAWTKGQGVNTIYF
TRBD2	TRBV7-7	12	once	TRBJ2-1	TGTGCCAGAGGACTAGCGGGGGGGCGTGAGTTCTTC	CARGLAGGREFF
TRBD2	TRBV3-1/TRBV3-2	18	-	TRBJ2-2	TGTGCCAGCAGCCAAGTTATGGGACTAGGCTGGAACACCGGGGAGCTGTTTTTT	CASSQVMGLGWNTGELFF
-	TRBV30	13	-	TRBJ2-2	TGTGCCTGGAACAACAGGGTCGCCGGGGAGCTGTTTTTT	CAWNNRVAGELFF
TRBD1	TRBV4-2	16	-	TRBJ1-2	TGTGCCAGCAGCCAATTTGGGGGACAGAAGTACTATGGCTACACCTTC	CASSQFGGQKYYGYTF
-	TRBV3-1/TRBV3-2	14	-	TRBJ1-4	TGTGCCAGCAGCCAGCCGGGACTTGGCGGTAAACTGTTTTTT	CASSQPGLGGKLFF
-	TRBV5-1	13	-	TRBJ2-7	TGCGCCAGCCAGCGGGCGGGCACCTACGAGCAGTACTTC	CASQRAGTYEQYF
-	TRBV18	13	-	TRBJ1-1	TGTGCCAGCTCACCCGGACATAACACTGAAGCTTTCTTT	CASSPGHNTEAFF
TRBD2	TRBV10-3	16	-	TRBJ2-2	TGTGCCATCATCCAGGACCCCGGGGAGGGCACCGGGGAGCTGTTTTTT	CAIIQDPGEGTGELFF
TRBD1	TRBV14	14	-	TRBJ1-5	TGTGCCAGCAGCCAAACGACAGGGAGACAGCCCCAGCATTTT	CASSQTTGRQPQHF
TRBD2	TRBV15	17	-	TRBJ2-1	TGTGCCACCAGCAGAGTTTGGACTAGCGGGGGGGTACCGTTTCGGTTCTTC	CATSRVWTSGGVPFRFF
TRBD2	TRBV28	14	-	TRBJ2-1	TGTGCCAGCAGTCTAGCGGGGGGGCAGAATGAGCAGTTCTTC	CASSLAGGQNEQFF
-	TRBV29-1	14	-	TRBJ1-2	TGCAGCGCCCTGCGGGGAGGGAACAAGTATGGCTACACCTTC	CSALRGGNKYGYTF
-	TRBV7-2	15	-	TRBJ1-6	TGTGCCAGCAGTTCTCAGGCTGATGATAATTCACCCCTCCACTTT	CASSSQADDNSPLHF
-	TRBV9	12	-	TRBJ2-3	TGTGCCAGCAGTGAAATCCAGGATACGCAGTATTTT	CASSEIQDTQYF
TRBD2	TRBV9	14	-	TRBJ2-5	TGTGCCAGCAGCCCCCGGACTAGACAAGAGACCCAGTACTTC	CASSPRTRQETQYF
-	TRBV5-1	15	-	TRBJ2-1	TGCGCCAGCGGCGCGGGGGCTGGATCCTACAATGAGCAGTTCTTC	CASGAGAGSYNEQFF
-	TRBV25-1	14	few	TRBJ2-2	TGTGCCAGCAGAGGGGGAGGGTTTACCGGGGAGCTGTTTTTT	CASRGGGFTGELFF
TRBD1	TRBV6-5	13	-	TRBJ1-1	TGTGCCAGCAGTAGGGGGCGGTGGACTGAAGCTTTCTTT	CASSRGRWTEAFF
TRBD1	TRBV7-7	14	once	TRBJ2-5	TGTGCCAGCAGCGGGACAGGTGTTGTAGAGACCCAGTACTTC	CASSGTGVVETQYF
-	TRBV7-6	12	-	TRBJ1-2	TGTGCCAGCGGGGGACACGGCTATGGCTACACCTTC	CASGGHGYGYTF
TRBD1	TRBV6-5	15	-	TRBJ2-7	TGTGCCAGCAGTCTCCGGGACAGGGGCATCGGCGAGCAGTACTTC	CASSLRDRGIGEQYF
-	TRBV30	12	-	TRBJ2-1	TGTGCCTGGAAGGAGGATTACAATGAGCAGTTCTTC	CAWKEDYNEQFF
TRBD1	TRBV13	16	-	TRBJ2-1	TGTGCCAGCAGCTTAGGCACGGGGACAGGGGGCAATGAGCAGTTCTTC	CASSLGTGTGGNEQFF
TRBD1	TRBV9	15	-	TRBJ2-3	TGTGCCAGCAGCGTAGAGGGGGCCGAGGTGGATACGCAGTATTTT	CASSVEGAEVDTQYF
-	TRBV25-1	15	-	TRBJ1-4	TGTGCCAGCAGTGAAAAGTCAGGGACTAATGAAAAACTGTTTTTT	CASSEKSGTNEKLFF
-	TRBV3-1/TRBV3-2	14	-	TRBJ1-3	TGTGCCAGCAGCCAACAGAACTCTGGAAACACCATATATTTT	CASSQQNSGNTIYF
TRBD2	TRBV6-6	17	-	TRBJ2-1	TGTGCCAGCAGCCGACGCGGACTAGCGGGGATATACAATGAGCAGTTCTTC	CASSRRGLAGIYNEQFF
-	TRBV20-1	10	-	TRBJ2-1	TGCAGTGCTAGCGACTATGAGCAGTTCTTC	CSASDYEQFF
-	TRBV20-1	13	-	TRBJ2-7	TGCAGTGCTAGTAGTCAGGGTTCCTACGAGCAGTACTTC	CSASSQGSYEQYF
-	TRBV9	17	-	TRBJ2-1	TGTGCCAGCAGCGTAGGAACGGGGGTCGTAGGGTACAATGAGCAGTTCTTC	CASSVGTGVVGYNEQFF
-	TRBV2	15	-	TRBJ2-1	TGTGCCAGCAGTACAACCACAGGGCCCCACAATGAGCAGTTCTTC	CASSTTTGPHNEQFF
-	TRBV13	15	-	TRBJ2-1	TGTGCCAGCAGCCCTAGAGGTTGGAGGGAGGATGAGCAGTTCTTC	CASSPRGWREDEQFF
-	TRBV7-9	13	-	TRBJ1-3	TGTGCCAGCAGCTTCCCACTAGGTGACACCATATATTTT	CASSFPLGDTIYF
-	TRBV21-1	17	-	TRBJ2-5	TGTGCCAGCAGCGAAGGGGGACTCGCCCCGGGTAGGGAGACCCAGTACTTC	CASSEGGLAPGRETQYF
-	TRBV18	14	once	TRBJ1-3	TGTGCCAGCTCACCGGGGCTAGTCGGAAACACCATATATTTT	CASSPGLVGNTIYF
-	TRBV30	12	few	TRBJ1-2	TGTGCCTGGAGTCTTGACACCTATGGCTACACCTTC	CAWSLDTYGYTF
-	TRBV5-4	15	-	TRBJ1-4	TGTGCCAGCAGACCCCAGGGCGCAGATGATGAAAAACTGTTTTTT	CASRPQGADDEKLFF
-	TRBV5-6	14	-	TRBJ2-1	TGTGCCAGCAGCTTCCACCTGATAGTCAATGAGCAGTTCTTC	CASSFHLIVNEQFF
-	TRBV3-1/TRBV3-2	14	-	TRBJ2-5	TGTGCCAGCAGCCAAGTTCGAGCAGGGGAGACCCAGTACTTC	CASSQVRAGETQYF